This TCR beta chain derives from a study of shared clonotypes between healthy human individuals. Deep-level settings were used for running the assay. Sequencing used immunoSEQ multiplex PCR; TCRdb keeps in-frame clones, though not all of them. The sample shows about 1.5 million clones, 98% of them seen only once. The material sequenced was naive CD4+ T cells sorted from blood. Subset given: CD45RA+ positively selected. This receptor was taken from a man between 25 and 39 years old in good health.

CDR3 DNA sequence: TGCGCCAGCAGCCAAGATTTGGCCAGCGGGAGAGAGACCCAGTACTTC. Its translation: CASSQDLASGRETQYF. The V gene is TRBV4-3, the J gene TRBJ2-5, with 8 bases that match TRBD2. V lost 0 bases, J lost 4 bases, and 7 bases stayed unmatched. CDR3 length equals 16 residues. Germline assignment: CDR1 LGHNA and CDR2 YSLEER.